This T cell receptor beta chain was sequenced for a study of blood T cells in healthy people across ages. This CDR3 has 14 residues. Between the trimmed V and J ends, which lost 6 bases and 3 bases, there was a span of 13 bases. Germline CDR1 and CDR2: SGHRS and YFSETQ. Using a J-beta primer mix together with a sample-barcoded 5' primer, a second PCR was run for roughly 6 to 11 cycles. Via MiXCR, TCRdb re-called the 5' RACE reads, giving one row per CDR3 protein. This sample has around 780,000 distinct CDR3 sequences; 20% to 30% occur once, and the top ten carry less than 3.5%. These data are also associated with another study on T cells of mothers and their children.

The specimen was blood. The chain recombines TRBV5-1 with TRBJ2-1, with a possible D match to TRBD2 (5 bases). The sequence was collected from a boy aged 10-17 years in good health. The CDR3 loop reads CASTAGVGYNEQFF. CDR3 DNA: TGCGCCAGCACCGCCGGGGTAGGCTACAATGAGCAGTTCTTC.